This T cell receptor beta chain was obtained from a study of brain T cells in children with intractable seizures. Between the trimmed V and J ends, which lost 0 bases and 3 bases, there was a span of 14 bases. The CDR3 covers 16 residues. Germline V gene data show CDR1 as LGHNA and CDR2 as YNFKEQ. Sequencing was limited to surgery cases with top T cell transcript signatures in brain tissue. Pre-surgery treatment included at least one anti-epileptic drug. Regarding this clone: What it recognizes is unknown.

Whole-study findings and limits: Patients' HCMV serostatus was unknown; virus specificity rests on CDR3 similarity alone. Pre- and post-surgery blood differed in depth, so pre-surgery absences may be undersampling.

Repertoires were generated with immunoSEQ multiplex PCR, while TCRdb's copy carries only in-frame clones and drops some. Found here are about 64,000 clones, around 95% of them singletons; the top ten hold approximately 0.37%. V gene TRBV4-2 combines with J gene TRBJ1-1, with D possibly being TRBD1 (6 bases). The sample here was peripheral blood, taken at surgery. This clonotype was sampled from a boy younger than two with focal cortical dysplasia and intractable seizures. CDR3 amino acids: CASSQDRGGWDTEAFF. The CDR3, as DNA: TGTGCCAGCAGCCAAGACAGGGGAGGATGGGACACTGAAGCTTTCTTT.